This T cell receptor beta chain is from a study of multiple sclerosis patients with progressive multifocal leukoencephalopathy. A note on this clone: As yet, its antigen is unknown.

Stated time point: less than 15 months of natalizumab therapy. Study-level results: In most PML patients, TRB repertoires appeared less diverse by entropy. TRBV and TRBJ usage showed no common pattern when PML developed. Before and during natalizumab, the clones expanded at PML already existed.

Each PCR contained spiked synthetic TR CDR3 controls spanning every V-J pairing. Sequencing used immunoSEQ multiplex PCR; TCRdb keeps in-frame clones, though not all of them. This table has fewer than 35,000 clones, 85% to 90% appearing once. The germline CDR1 and CDR2 sequences are GTSNPN and SVGIG (reference sequence). CDR3 length: 16 residues. V was pared by 7 bases and J by 4 bases, with 13 bases of the junction left unmatched. The TCR sequence derives from a human donor with multiple sclerosis. The sequences come from PBMCs, collected from a patient treated with natalizumab. The chain recombines TRBV30 with TRBJ2-6; TRBD1 matches 7 bases. CDR3 bases: TGTGCCTCTAGAACGGACAGGCGGTCGGGGGCCAACGTCCTGACTTTC. This encodes CASRTDRRSGANVLTF.